This T cell receptor beta chain was identified in a study of regulatory T cells in long-lasting Graves disease. The V and J ends lost 5 bases and 3 bases, in that order; junction bases with no gene match: 26. CDR3 size: 22 residues. Germline-derived CDR1 and CDR2 are SGHNT and YENEEA. Investigators prepared the TCR beta libraries by applying iRepertoire HTBI primers and Arm-PCR of CDR3 regions. TCRdb called the multiplex PCR reads again in MiXCR, with one record for every CDR3 protein. The sample shows about 430,000 distinct CDR3 sequences, over 14% of them seen only once. Described time point: newly diagnosed GD, antithyroid drugs for less than 3 months. From PBMCs, RNA was extracted and then used to make the TCR library. This sample also belongs to another study, concerning T cells in Graves' hyperthyroidism and ophthalmopathy.

The rearrangement joins TRBV11-3 to TRBJ2-3, with 10 bases matching TRBD2. The receptor was derived from a woman in her forties with Graves disease. The sequencing here drew on peripheral blood mononuclear cells (PBMCs), taken at new diagnosis, from a patient treated with antithyroid drugs. This chain's CDR3 is CASSRGWTVEREGPLGTDTQYF. The DNA for the CDR3 is TGTGCCAGCAGCCGTGGCTGGACGGTGGAGCGGGAGGGCCCACTCGGGACAGATACGCAGTATTTT.